These 25 T cell receptor beta chains originate from one sample sequenced in a study of T-cell reconstitution after alpha-beta-depleted transplantation in children (dated by TCRdb to the mid-2010s). Interpreted using the paper, the treatment or condition label stands for: allogeneic hematopoietic cell transplantation with graft depleted of TCRalphabeta T cells and CD19 B cells. The library relied on PCR. The sequencing machine was an Illumina HiSeq 2500. TCR libraries were prepared with molecular barcoding, using unique molecular identifiers to normalize TCRbeta repertoire quantification. TCRdb passed the public sequencing reads through fastp at Q25 and MiXCR, retaining productive beta sequences. CDR3 protein duplicates are merged, each entry listing the most common genes and DNA. Within this sample are about 490,000 distinct CDR3 sequences, with about 10% of them counted one time only. The top ten clones comprise around 2% of the sample.

The sample here was PBMCs, taken before TCRalphabeta/CD19-depleted stem cell transplant. Receptor source: a child under 10 years old with inherited bone marrow failure, due to receive a stem cell transplant.

This clonotype was found many times. The V call is TRBV5-1, the J call TRBJ2-7, with D possibly being TRBD2 (6 bases). V dropped 4 bases and J dropped 6 bases, with 17 bases sitting between them. Germline V CDR1 and CDR2: SGHRS, YFSETQ. This CDR3 spans 14 amino acids. The CDR3 is CASSLVWRDGEQYF. CDR3 nucleotides: TGCGCCAGCAGCCTCGTTTGGCGGGATGGCGAGCAGTACTTC.

This clonotype has a count of ten or more. The chain joins TRBV6-2 or TRBV6-3 to TRBJ2-6, with TRBD2 matching over 7 bases. The V gene's germline CDR1 is MNHEY and CDR2 SVGEGT. The CDR3 spans 20 residues. V was pared by 6 bases and J by 5 bases, with 22 bases of the junction left unmatched. Here the CDR3 reads CASRSANLRGRATWANVLTF. Here the CDR3 DNA reads TGTGCCAGCAGGTCCGCGAACCTCCGGGGGAGGGCCACCTGGGCCAACGTCCTGACTTTC.

This clonotype was seen a few times. The rearrangement uses TRBV20-1 and TRBJ2-1, with D perhaps matching TRBD2 (6 bases). Trimming left V 1 base short and J 3 bases short, with 10 bases between. The germline gives CDR1 DFQATT, CDR2 SNEGSKA (reference sequence). The CDR3 loop spans 14 amino acids. For the CDR3, the DNA is TGCAGTGCTAGAGTGCGGCGGGGCTACAATGAGCAGTTCTTC. Its translation is CSARVRRGYNEQFF.

The table lists this clonotype with many counts. This chain uses TRBV12-3 or TRBV12-4 with TRBJ2-5, with 9 bases aligning to TRBD1. The J segment lost 5 bases and the V segment lost 5 bases, leaving 12 bases of the junction unmatched. The CDR3 is 16 residues long. This CDR3 reads CASSPYAGQGDETQYF. The CDR3 nucleotides are TGTGCCAGCAGTCCGTACGCGGGACAGGGCGACGAGACCCAGTACTTC.

This clonotype has a count of ten or more. The rearrangement joins TRBV18 to TRBJ2-6, with D hard to call. CDR3 size: 15 residues. Trimming took off 8 bases at V and 0 bases at J, with 11 bases between the two ends. Germline V CDR1 and CDR2: KGHSH, LQKENI. The CDR3 region is CASRAASSGANVLTF. The DNA for the CDR3 is TGTGCCAGCCGGGCCGCCTCCTCTGGGGCCAACGTCCTGACTTTC.

This sequence joins TRBV19 and TRBJ2-1, with 7 bases aligning to TRBD2. Unmatched junction bases numbered 5, after V lost 3 bases and J lost 6 bases. The germline CDR1 and CDR2 sequences are LNHDA and SQIVND (reference sequence). The CDR3 is 14 residues long. In DNA, the CDR3 is TGTGCCAGTAGTATGGGAGGGCTAGTCAATGAGCAGTTCTTC. It yields the protein CASSMGGLVNEQFF.

This clonotype was detected many times. The V call is TRBV9, the J call TRBJ2-2; no clear D. V gave up 0 bases and J gave up 3 bases, with 12 bases separating them. Germline V lookup: CDR1 SGDLS, CDR2 YYNGEE. CDR3 length: 16 amino acids. The CDR3 DNA reads as TGTGCCAGCAGCGTAGCTACTTTCGACTACACCGGGGAGCTGTTTTTT. It encodes CASSVATFDYTGELFF.

This clonotype was recorded many times. The gene calls are TRBV7-8 and TRBJ2-7; TRBD2 matches 7 bases. The CDR3 length is 15 residues. V was pared by 2 bases and J by 4 bases, with 8 bases of the junction left unmatched. Germline V CDR1 and CDR2: SGHVS, FQNEAQ. The CDR3 sequence is CASSLRASGLYEQYF. The CDR3 DNA sequence: TGTGCCAGCAGCTTACGGGCTAGCGGCCTTTACGAGCAGTACTTC.

This clonotype was counted ten times or more. The chain uses TRBV6-1 and TRBJ1-6, with 8 nucleotides matching TRBD1. V was pared by 6 bases and J by 8 bases, with 9 bases of the junction left unmatched. Germline-derived CDR1 and CDR2 are MNHNS and SASEGT. This CDR3 spans 15 amino acids. CDR3 in DNA: TGTGCCAGCAGCGAGGACAGGGTGTTTTATTCACCCCTCCACTTT. This codes for CASSEDRVFYSPLHF.

In this sample, this clonotype turned up a few times. V usage is TRBV18 and J usage is TRBJ2-5; weak D call: TRBD2 (6 bases). This CDR3 has 14 amino acids. Germline values: CDR1 KGHSH, CDR2 LQKENI. Trimming took 2 bases from V and 0 from J, leaving 7 bases between them. The CDR3: CASSPAGNQETQYF. DNA of the CDR3: TGTGCCAGCTCACCAGCGGGGAACCAAGAGACCCAGTACTTC.

At least ten counts were recorded for this clonotype. This chain links TRBV7-9 with TRBJ2-5; TRBD2 aligns across 8 bases. The ends lost 4 bases at V and 5 bases at J; junction bases unmatched: 6. Per germline, CDR1 SEHNR and CDR2 FQNEAQ (reference sequence). This CDR3 spans 14 amino acids. CDR3 loop: CASSWSGSGETQYF. CDR3 bases: TGTGCCAGCAGCTGGAGCGGGAGCGGGGAGACCCAGTACTTC.

This clonotype was recorded many times. The rearrangement joins TRBV7-2 to TRBJ2-7; 10 bases match TRBD2. Per the germline V gene, CDR1 is SGHTA and CDR2 is FQGNSA. CDR3 size: 14 residues. V shed 2 bases, J shed 2 bases, and the junction held 0 bases outside the gene matches. CDR3 bases: TGTGCCAGCAGCTTAAGCGGGAGGGCCTACGAGCAGTACTTC. It translates to CASSLSGRAYEQYF.

This clonotype was recorded a few times. The chain uses TRBV20-1 and TRBJ1-2; D not resolved. Germline assignment: CDR1 DFQATT and CDR2 SNEGSKA (reference sequence). V lost 0 bases and J 4 bases, leaving 12 bases between the germline ends. The CDR3 consists of 14 residues. CDR3 sequence reads: CSARDHQVGYGYTF. CDR3 DNA: TGCAGTGCTAGAGATCACCAGGTGGGCTATGGCTACACCTTC.

The V gene is TRBV7-2, the J gene TRBJ2-3; unclear D gene. V lost 1 base and J lost 6, with 11 bases in between. The CDR3 totals 14 residues. Per the germline V gene, CDR1 is SGHTA and CDR2 is FQGNSA. DNA of the CDR3: TGTGCCAGCAGCTTAGATAAGTTCACCGATACGCAGTATTTT. It translates to CASSLDKFTDTQYF.

The chain recombines TRBV4-3 with TRBJ2-1; 7 nucleotides agree with TRBD2. Germline assignment: CDR1 LGHNA and CDR2 YSLEER. V shed 0 bases and J 4 bases; nucleotides not matched to a gene: 9. This CDR3 region has 17 residues. The CDR3 DNA reads TGCGCCAGCAGCCAAGACGGGAGGCTAGCGTATTACAATGAGCAGTTCTTC. Its translation is CASSQDGRLAYYNEQFF.

This clonotype came up many times. As DNA, the CDR3 is TGTGCCAGCAGCTTGGGTGTGGAAACCTACGAGCAGTACTTC. Translation gives CASSLGVETYEQYF. J is TRBJ2-7 and V is TRBV5-5; D not certain. V lost 0 bases, J lost 2 bases, and 9 bases lay in between. Looked up from germline, CDR1 is SGHKS and CDR2 is YYEKEE (reference sequence). The CDR3 sequence is 14 residues long. Full variable domain (missing parts from reference TRBV5-5 and TRBJ2-7): DAGVTQSPTHLIKTRGQQVTLRCSPISGHKSVSWYQQVLGQGPQFIFQYYEKEERGRGNFPDRFSARQFPNYSSELNVNALLLGDSALYLCASSLGVETYEQYFGPGTRLTVT.

The V call is TRBV5-6, the J call TRBJ2-3; 11 bases are shared with TRBD2. Germline V gene lookup returns CDR1 SGHDT and CDR2 YYEEEE. V gave up 4 bases and J gave up 2 bases; unmatched junction bases: 15. The CDR3 runs 19 residues. This CDR3 reads CASSLWTGLAGPPTDTQYF. For the CDR3, the DNA is TGTGCCAGCAGCCTATGGACCGGACTAGCGGGTCCCCCCACAGATACGCAGTATTTT. Full variable domain (missing parts from reference TRBV5-6 and TRBJ2-3): DAGVTQSPTHLIKTRGQQVTLRCSPKSGHDTVSWYQQALGQGPQFIFQYYEEEERQRGNFPDRFSGHQFPNYSSELNVNALLLGDSALYLCASSLWTGLAGPPTDTQYFGPGTRLTVL.

This clonotype was detected only a few times. This chain connects TRBV21-1 to TRBJ2-1; no check of the table's D call, TRBD2, against the DNA was made. TRBV21-1 is assigned pseudogene status. The CDR3 has 18 amino acids. In nucleotides, the CDR3 is TGTGCCAGCAGCCCCCATGGGACAGCCCCGGGATGGGCCAATGAGCAGTTCTTC. Amino acid sequence: CASSPHGTAPGWANEQFF.

This clonotype occurred many times. In DNA, the CDR3 is TGCGCCAGCAGCCAAGATCAGCTGCGGGGAGCCTACGAGCAGTACTTC. This sequence encodes CASSQDQLRGAYEQYF. The rearrangement uses TRBV4-3 and TRBJ2-7; D might be TRBD2 (6 bases). The V and J ends lost 0 bases and 2 bases respectively, with 14 bases between them. Germline CDR1 reads LGHNA; CDR2 reads YSLEER. The CDR3 runs 16 residues.

The J gene is TRBJ2-7, the V gene TRBV6-2 or TRBV6-3; tentatively, D is TRBD1 or TRBD2 (5 bases each). The length of the CDR3 is 15 residues. Germline-derived CDR1 and CDR2 are MNHEY and SVGEGT. Trimming stripped 2 bases from V and 7 bases from J, with 18 bases between. The CDR3 here is CASSYGWGRKEEQYF. As DNA, the CDR3 is TGTGCCAGCAGTTACGGTTGGGGGAGAAAGGAGGAGCAGTACTTC.

Remarks on this clonotype: A much bigger clone sits one base away, suggesting this may be a read error. The chain employs TRBV27 and TRBJ2-7, with D tentatively TRBD1 (6 bases). The V end lost 6 bases, the J end lost 3 bases, and 18 bases lay between the germline ends. CDR3 length equals 15 residues. Germline V gene data show CDR1 as MNHEY and CDR2 as SMNVEV (reference sequence). This chain's CDR3 is CASSSCLTGSYEQYF. As DNA, the CDR3 is TGTGCCAGCAGCTCTTGTCTCACAGGGAGCTACGAGCAGTACTTC.

In regard to this clonotype: A read error may explain this, as a much larger clone is one base away. The chain recombines TRBV7-2 with TRBJ2-1; perhaps TRBD1 as D (6 bases). V was clipped by 0 bases and J by 10 bases, with 16 bases between them. Germline V gene data show CDR1 as SGHTA and CDR2 as FQGNSA. CDR3 length: 15 residues. The CDR3 spells CASSLAVLGGLEQFF. The CDR3 DNA sequence: TGTGCCAGCAGCTTAGCGGTTTTAGGGGGTTTGGAGCAGTTCTTC.

This clonotype was recorded at least ten times. The chain has TRBV7-8 and TRBJ2-5; no clear D gene. The CDR3 covers 13 residues. Germline values: CDR1 SGHVS, CDR2 FQNEAQ. Trimming took 1 base from V and 5 from J, leaving 8 bases between them. CDR3 coding DNA: TGTGCCAGCAGCTTAGTCAGGAGTGAGACCCAGTACTTC. It specifies CASSLVRSETQYF.

There are many counts of this clonotype. The V gene is TRBV5-1, the J gene TRBJ1-2; tentatively, D is TRBD1 (5 bases). The CDR3 runs 15 residues. Germline loops: CDR1 SGHRS, CDR2 YFSETQ. V lost 2 bases and J lost 4, with 15 bases in between. CDR3 nucleotides: TGCGCCAGCAGCTTAAGTGGGGGTTCTCTCTATGGCTACACCTTC. It codes for CASSLSGGSLYGYTF. The full variable domain, rest sourced from reference TRBV5-1 and TRBJ1-2, is KAGVTQTPRYLIKTRGQQVTLSCSPISGHRSVSWYQQTPGQGLQFLFEYFSETQRNKGNFPGRFSGRQFSNSRSEMNVSTLELGDSALYLCASSLSGGSLYGYTFGSGTRLTVV.

The chain employs TRBV20-1 and TRBJ2-5; TRBD2 agrees at 7 bases. CDR1 and CDR2 (germline): DFQATT, SNEGSKA (reference sequence). V dropped 2 bases and J dropped 4; count of bases not matched to a gene: 7. The CDR3 is made up of 14 amino acids. The DNA for the CDR3 is TGCAGTGCTAGACCGGGAGGACGCAGAGAGACCCAGTACTTC. Amino acids: CSARPGGRRETQYF.